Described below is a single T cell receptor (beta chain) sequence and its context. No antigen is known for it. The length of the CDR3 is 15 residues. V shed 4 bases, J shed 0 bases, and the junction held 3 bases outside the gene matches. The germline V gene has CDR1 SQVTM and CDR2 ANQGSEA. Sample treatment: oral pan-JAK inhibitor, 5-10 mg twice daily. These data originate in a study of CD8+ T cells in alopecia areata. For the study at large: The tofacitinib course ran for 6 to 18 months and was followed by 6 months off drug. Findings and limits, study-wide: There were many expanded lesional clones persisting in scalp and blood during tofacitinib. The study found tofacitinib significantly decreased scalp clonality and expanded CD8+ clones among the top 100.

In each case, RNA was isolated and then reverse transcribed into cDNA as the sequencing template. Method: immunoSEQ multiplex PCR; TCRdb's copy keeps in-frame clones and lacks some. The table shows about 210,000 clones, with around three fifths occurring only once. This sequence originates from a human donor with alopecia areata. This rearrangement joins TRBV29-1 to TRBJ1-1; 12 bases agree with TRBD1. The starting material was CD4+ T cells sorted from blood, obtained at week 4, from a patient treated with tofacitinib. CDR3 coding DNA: TGCAGCGTTGGAGGGACAGGGGGCATGAACACTGAAGCTTTCTTT. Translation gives CSVGGTGGMNTEAFF. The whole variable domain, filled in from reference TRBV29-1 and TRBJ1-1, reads SAVISQKPSRDICQRGTSLTIQCQVDSQVTMMFWYRQQPGQSLTLIATANQGSEATYESGFVIDKFPISRPNLTFSTLTVSNMSPEDSSIYLCSVGGTGGMNTEAFFGQGTRLTVV.